The 23 T cell receptor beta chains in this list originate from one sample, sequenced in a study of cytomegalovirus exposure and HLA in healthy donors. Use of 60 Vbeta and 13 Jbeta primers characterized the PCR. The table came from immunoSEQ multiplex PCR; TCRdb's copy has only in-frame clones and leaves some out. This sample contains over 45,000 clones. The sample was PBMCs. The receptors here all came from a woman aged 40 to 55 in good health and CMV-seronegative.

For the CDR3, the DNA is TGCGCCAGCAGCCAAGGGGTGGAGGCTCTTCGGCTCAGGGGAGCTTTCTTT. It encodes CASSQGVEALRLRGAFF. The genes are TRBV4-3 and TRBJ1-1, with D perhaps TRBD1 (6 bases). Germline V gene lookup returns CDR1 LGHNA and CDR2 YSLEER. V lost 1 base and J 10 bases, leaving 25 bases between the germline ends. CDR3 length: 17 residues.

This clone is identified as medium-sized from frequency. V usage is TRBV7-3 and J usage is TRBJ2-1; 7 nucleotides line up with TRBD1. This CDR3 comprises 13 residues. V was pared by 4 bases and J by 6 bases, with 3 bases of the junction left unmatched. CDR1 is SGHTA, CDR2 FQGTGA, per germline. CDR3 amino acids: CASSYDRANEQFF. The CDR3 DNA is TGTGCCAGCAGCTATGACAGGGCCAATGAGCAGTTCTTC. The complete variable domain, with remaining parts taken from reference TRBV7-3 and TRBJ2-1, reads GAGVSQTPSNKVTEKGKYVELRCDPISGHTALYWYRQSLGQGPEFLIYFQGTGAADDSGLPNDRFFAVRPEGSVSTLKIQRTERGDSAVYLCASSYDRANEQFFGPGTRLTVL.

The chain combines TRBV9 with TRBJ2-2, with D possibly TRBD2 on 7 matching bases. The CDR3 sequence is 16 residues long. Germline V gene data show CDR1 as SGDLS and CDR2 as YYNGEE. The V end was cut by 4 bases, the J end by 3 bases, with 16 bases between. This CDR3 is CASSTRTAGYTGELFF. CDR3 DNA: TGTGCCAGCAGCACCCGGACAGCGGGATACACCGGGGAGCTGTTTTTT.

This chain connects TRBV11-3 to TRBJ1-1; no clear D gene. The CDR3 is 14 amino acids. V shed 2 bases and J shed 13 bases, with 20 bases lying between them. Per germline, CDR1 SGHNT and CDR2 YENEEA. CDR3 protein: CASSLSSESGLGFF. CDR3 sequence (DNA): TGTGCCAGCAGCTTAAGTTCCGAGAGCGGACTCGGTTTCTTT.

The J gene is TRBJ2-1, the V gene TRBV18; weak D call: TRBD2 (5 bases). This CDR3 is built from 12 residues. CDR1 KGHSH and CDR2 LQKENI come from the germline V gene. Trimming stripped 2 bases from V and 8 bases from J, with 7 bases between. The DNA for the CDR3 is TGTGCCAGCTCACCAAGCGGCGATGAGCAGTTCTTC. The encoded protein is CASSPSGDEQFF.

This sequence joins TRBV7-9 and TRBJ1-4, with D possibly TRBD1 on 5 matching bases. V was pared by 2 bases and J by 6 bases, with 10 bases between. From germline, CDR1 is SEHNR and CDR2 FQNEAQ (reference sequence). CDR3 length: 14 amino acids. The CDR3 bases are TGTGCCAGCAGCTTACCAGGGAATTATGAAAAACTGTTTTTT. Amino acid sequence: CASSLPGNYEKLFF.

The rearrangement uses TRBV4-1 and TRBJ2-7; tentatively, D is TRBD2 (6 bases). The germline V and J ends were trimmed by 4 bases and 0 bases, with 13 bases remaining between them. Germline assignment: CDR1 MGHRA and CDR2 YSYEKL. This CDR3 is built from 15 residues. The CDR3 region has the DNA TGCGCCAGCAGCCTTCGACTAGAGAGCTCCTACGAGCAGTACTTC. Its protein product is CASSLRLESSYEQYF.

CDR3 nucleotides: TGTGCCAGCAGCTTGATTGAGGGACAGGGCGGAGGCTACACCTTC. It is translated as CASSLIEGQGGGYTF. The chain carries TRBV5-8 and TRBJ1-2; 9 nucleotides align to TRBD1. Germline CDR1 and CDR2: SGHTS and YDEGEE. The CDR3 loop spans 15 amino acids. V trimming: 1 base; J trimming: 8 bases; junction bases outside the gene matches: 9.

The chain combines TRBV9 with TRBJ1-1, with D possibly being TRBD1 (5 bases). Trimming removed 4 bases at V and 4 bases at J, with 11 bases between. The CDR3 sequence is 13 residues long. CDR1 and CDR2 (germline): SGDLS, YYNGEE. CDR3 amino acids: CASSPMGGTEAFF. The CDR3 coding sequence is TGTGCCAGCAGCCCTATGGGGGGCACTGAAGCTTTCTTT.

The rearrangement joins TRBV5-1 to TRBJ1-1, with TRBD1 as a possible D gene (6 bases). There are 15 residues in the CDR3. V was clipped by 2 bases and J by 1 base, with 12 bases between them. Germline-derived CDR1 and CDR2 are SGHRS and YFSETQ. CDR3 in amino acids: CASSFTGLGNTEAFF. The CDR3 nucleotides are TGCGCCAGCAGCTTTACAGGGTTGGGGAACACTGAAGCTTTCTTT.

The chain uses TRBV5-1 and TRBJ1-4; tentative D call: TRBD1 (5 bases). The length of the CDR3 is 18 residues. The germline V gene encodes CDR1 SGHRS and CDR2 YFSETQ. V was cut by 3 bases and J by 0 bases, with 18 bases left in between. The CDR3 DNA reads as TGCGCCAGCAGCTGGGCCGTGGAGGGGAAGGCAACTAATGAAAAACTGTTTTTT. It translates to CASSWAVEGKATNEKLFF.

The chain employs TRBV5-8 and TRBJ1-2, with 8 bases identical to TRBD1. V shed 4 bases, J shed 6 bases, and the junction held 11 bases outside the gene matches. Germline lookup yields CDR1 SGHTS and CDR2 YDEGEE. This CDR3 has 15 amino acids. CDR3: CASSPEQRTGHGYTF. The CDR3 DNA follows: TGTGCCAGCAGCCCCGAACAGAGGACAGGGCATGGCTACACCTTC.

The chain recombines TRBV6-1 with TRBJ1-5; D might be TRBD1 (5 bases). The V and J ends lost 2 bases and 5 bases respectively, with 13 bases between them. This CDR3 has 15 residues. From germline, CDR1 is MNHNS and CDR2 SASEGT. CDR3 coding DNA: TGTGCCAGCAGTGAAATAGGACATTTGGATCAGCCCCAGCATTTT. Its protein is CASSEIGHLDQPQHF.

The genes are TRBV14 and TRBJ2-3; 10 bases are shared with TRBD2. Per the germline V gene, CDR1 is SGHDN and CDR2 is FVKESK. This CDR3 has 16 residues. Trimming at V came to 4 bases and at J to 0 bases, leaving 4 bases not matched to a gene. The CDR3 loop is CASSRRLAGSTDTQYF. The CDR3 bases are TGTGCCAGCAGCCGCAGACTAGCGGGCAGCACAGATACGCAGTATTTT. The full variable domain, completed using reference TRBV14 and TRBJ2-3, is EAGVTQFPSHSVIEKGQTVTLRCDPISGHDNLYWYRRVMGKEIKFLLHFVKESKQDESGMPNNRFLAERTGGTYSTLKVQPAELEDSGVYFCASSRRLAGSTDTQYFGPGTRLTVL.

The V gene is TRBV5-1, the J gene TRBJ1-1, with D tentatively TRBD1 (5 bases). CDR3 length: 15 amino acids. The V gene's germline CDR1 is SGHRS and CDR2 YFSETQ. Trimming stripped 2 bases from V and 6 bases from J, with 17 bases between. CDR3: CASSLGWQGPAEAFF. The CDR3 region has the DNA TGCGCCAGCAGCTTAGGGTGGCAGGGCCCAGCTGAAGCTTTCTTT.

The chain recombines TRBV5-6 with TRBJ2-7; D call uncertain. Germline V gives CDR1 SGHDT, CDR2 YYEEEE. Trimming took off 6 bases at V and 2 bases at J, with 12 bases between the two ends. CDR3 length: 13 residues. CDR3 coding DNA: TGTGCCAGCACACCCCGACACGCCTACGAGCAGTACTTC. Encoded protein: CASTPRHAYEQYF.

The rearrangement uses TRBV6-5 and TRBJ2-1; D remains unclear. This CDR3 is 13 amino acids long. Trimming shortened V by 5 bases and J by 5 bases, and 10 bases separated the two germline ends. The germline V gene encodes CDR1 MNHEY and CDR2 SVGAGI. The CDR3: CASSSPLDNEQFF. CDR3 in DNA: TGTGCCAGCAGTAGCCCCCTCGACAATGAGCAGTTCTTC.

DNA of the CDR3: TGTGCCAGCAGCTTAGCGGGGACTAGCGGCTACGAGCAGTACTTC. The encoded protein is CASSLAGTSGYEQYF. V gene TRBV7-2 combines with J gene TRBJ2-7, with 11 positions matching TRBD2. V lost 0 bases, J lost 3 bases, and 1 base stayed unmatched. CDR1 is SGHTA and CDR2 is FQGNSA in the germline V gene. This CDR3 spans 15 amino acids.

This clone ranks as medium-sized in terms of frequency. The rearrangement uses TRBV5-4 and TRBJ2-1; 10 nucleotides agree with TRBD2. The CDR3 consists of 15 residues. Germline V gene lookup returns CDR1 SGHNT and CDR2 YYREEE (reference sequence). V shed 1 base, J shed 7 bases, and the junction held 5 bases outside the gene matches. The chain's CDR3 is CASSLPSGSFNEQFF. The DNA for the CDR3 is TGTGCCAGCAGCTTGCCTAGCGGGAGCTTTAATGAGCAGTTCTTC.

The V call is TRBV10-3, the J call TRBJ1-2; TRBD1 aligns across 8 bases. The CDR3 contains 13 residues. J lost 4 bases, V lost 6 bases, and 4 bases had no gene match. Germline V gene data show CDR1 as ENHRY and CDR2 as SYGVKD. Here the CDR3 DNA reads TGTGCCATCAGGATGACAGGGGCCTATGGCTACACCTTC. Its protein is CAIRMTGAYGYTF.

The chain is built from TRBV15 and TRBJ2-7, with D possibly TRBD1 on 5 matching bases. The germline gives CDR1 LNHNV, CDR2 YYDKDF (reference sequence). The CDR3 spans 13 residues. V was shortened by 0 bases and J by 2 bases, with 5 bases between the two germline ends. The CDR3 loop is CATSREQAYEQYF. The CDR3, as DNA: TGTGCCACCAGCAGAGAACAGGCCTACGAGCAGTACTTC.

V and J are TRBV7-8 and TRBJ1-1, with D possibly matching TRBD1 (6 bases). CDR3 size: 13 residues. The V end was cut by 2 bases, the J end by 6 bases, with 10 bases between. Germline V gene data show CDR1 as SGHVS and CDR2 as FQNEAQ. CDR3 region: CASSLFQGSEAFF. The CDR3 DNA follows: TGTGCCAGCAGCTTATTCCAGGGGTCTGAAGCTTTCTTT.

The genes are TRBV5-1 and TRBJ1-1; no clear D gene. Germline V CDR1 and CDR2: SGHRS, YFSETQ. V lost 3 bases, J lost 5 bases, and 17 bases lay in between. The CDR3 consists of 15 residues. CDR3 loop: CASSWGNSAGTEAFF. The CDR3 bases are TGCGCCAGCAGCTGGGGAAACTCGGCGGGTACTGAAGCTTTCTTT.